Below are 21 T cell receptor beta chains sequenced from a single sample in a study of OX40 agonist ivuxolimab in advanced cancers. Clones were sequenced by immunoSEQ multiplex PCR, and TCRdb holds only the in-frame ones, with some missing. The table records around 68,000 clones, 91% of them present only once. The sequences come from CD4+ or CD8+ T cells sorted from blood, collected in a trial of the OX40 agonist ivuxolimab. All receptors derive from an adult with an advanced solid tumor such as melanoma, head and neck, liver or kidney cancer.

CDR3 sequence (DNA): TGCGCCAGCAGCCCAGGAGGGCAGGGGCTGAATCAGCCCCAGCATTTT. It specifies CASSPGGQGLNQPQHF. This sequence joins TRBV5-1 and TRBJ1-5; a weak D match, TRBD1 (6 bases). There are 16 residues in the CDR3. The germline V gene encodes CDR1 SGHRS and CDR2 YFSETQ. V was pared by 4 bases and J by 4 bases, with 18 bases between.

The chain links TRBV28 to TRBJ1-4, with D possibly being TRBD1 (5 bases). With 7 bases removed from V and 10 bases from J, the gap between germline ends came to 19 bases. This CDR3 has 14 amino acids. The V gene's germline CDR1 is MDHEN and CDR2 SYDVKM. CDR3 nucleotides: TGTGCCAGCATATCGCCCCGGGGCGACGGAAAACTGTTTTTT. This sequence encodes CASISPRGDGKLFF.

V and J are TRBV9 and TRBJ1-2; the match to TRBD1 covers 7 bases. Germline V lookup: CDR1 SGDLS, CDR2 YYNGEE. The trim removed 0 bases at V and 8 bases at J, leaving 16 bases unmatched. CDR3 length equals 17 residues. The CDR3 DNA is TGTGCCAGCAGCGTAGGCGTGGGACCAGGGGGGCTTAGCGGCTACACCTTC. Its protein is CASSVGVGPGGLSGYTF.

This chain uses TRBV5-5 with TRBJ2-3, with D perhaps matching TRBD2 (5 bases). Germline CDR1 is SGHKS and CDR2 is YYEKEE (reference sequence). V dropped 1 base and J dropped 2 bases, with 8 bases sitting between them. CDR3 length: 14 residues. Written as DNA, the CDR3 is TGTGCCAGCAGCTTGCCGGGGTCCACAGATACGCAGTATTTT. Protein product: CASSLPGSTDTQYF.

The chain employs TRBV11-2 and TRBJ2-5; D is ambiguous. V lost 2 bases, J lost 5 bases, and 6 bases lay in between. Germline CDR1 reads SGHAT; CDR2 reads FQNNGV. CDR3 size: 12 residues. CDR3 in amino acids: CASSLSRETQYF. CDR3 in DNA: TGTGCCAGCAGCTTAAGCAGGGAGACCCAGTACTTC.

CDR3 DNA: TGTGCCATCACCTCGGGAAAAGCCTACGAGCAGTACTTC. As protein: CAITSGKAYEQYF. This sequence joins TRBV10-3 and TRBJ2-7, with D possibly TRBD2 on 5 matching bases. CDR1 is ENHRY, CDR2 SYGVKD, per germline. Deletions cut 7 bases from V and 2 bases from J, with 12 bases between. The CDR3 is 13 amino acids.

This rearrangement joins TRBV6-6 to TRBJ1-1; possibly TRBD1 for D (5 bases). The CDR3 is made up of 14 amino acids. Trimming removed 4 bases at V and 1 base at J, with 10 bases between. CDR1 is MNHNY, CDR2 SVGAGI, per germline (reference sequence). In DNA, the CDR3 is TGTGCCAGCAGTTTCCCGGACACGAACACTGAAGCTTTCTTT. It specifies CASSFPDTNTEAFF.

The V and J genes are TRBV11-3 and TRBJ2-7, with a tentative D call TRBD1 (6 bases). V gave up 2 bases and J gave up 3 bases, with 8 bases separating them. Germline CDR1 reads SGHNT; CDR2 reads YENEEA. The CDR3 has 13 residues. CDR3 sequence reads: CASSLYRVYEQYF. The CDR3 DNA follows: TGTGCCAGCAGCTTATACAGGGTCTACGAGCAGTACTTC. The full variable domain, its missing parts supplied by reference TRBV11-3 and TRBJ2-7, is EAGVVQSPRYKIIEKKQPVAFWCNPISGHNTLYWYLQNLGQGPELLIRYENEEAVDDSQLPKDRFSAERLKGVDSTLKIQPAELGDSAVYLCASSLYRVYEQYFGPGTRLTVT.

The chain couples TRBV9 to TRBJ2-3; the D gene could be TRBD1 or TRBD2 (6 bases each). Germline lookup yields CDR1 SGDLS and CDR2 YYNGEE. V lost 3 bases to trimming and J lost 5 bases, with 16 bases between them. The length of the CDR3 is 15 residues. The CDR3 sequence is CASSAFSGAGDTQYF. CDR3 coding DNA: TGTGCCAGCAGCGCCTTTTCGGGGGCGGGAGATACGCAGTATTTT.

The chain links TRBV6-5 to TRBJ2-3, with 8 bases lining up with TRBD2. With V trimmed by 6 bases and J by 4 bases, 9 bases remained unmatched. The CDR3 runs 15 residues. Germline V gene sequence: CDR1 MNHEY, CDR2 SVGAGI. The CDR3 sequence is CASSLGLAGPDTQYF. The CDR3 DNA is TGTGCCAGCAGCCTTGGCCTAGCGGGCCCAGATACGCAGTATTTT.

The CDR3 reads CAWSLEQGAITEAFF. As DNA, the CDR3 is TGTGCCTGGAGTCTAGAACAGGGGGCAATCACTGAAGCTTTCTTT. This sequence joins TRBV30 and TRBJ1-1, with 9 bases aligning to TRBD1. From germline, CDR1 is GTSNPN and CDR2 SVGIG (reference sequence). Unmatched junction bases numbered 8, after V lost 2 bases and J lost 4 bases. This CDR3 contains 15 residues.

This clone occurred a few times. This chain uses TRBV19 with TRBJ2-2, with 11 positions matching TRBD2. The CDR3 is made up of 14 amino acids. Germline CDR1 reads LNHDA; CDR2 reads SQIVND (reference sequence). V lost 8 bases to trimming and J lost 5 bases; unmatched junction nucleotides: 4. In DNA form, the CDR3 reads TGTGCCAGTTGCCTAGCGGGAGGAACCGGGGAGCTGTTTTTT. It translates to CASCLAGGTGELFF.

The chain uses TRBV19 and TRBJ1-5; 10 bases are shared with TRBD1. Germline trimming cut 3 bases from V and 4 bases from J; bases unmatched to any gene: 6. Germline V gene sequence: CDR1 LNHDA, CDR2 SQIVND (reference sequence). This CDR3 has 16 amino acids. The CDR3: CASSMWTGGINQPQHF. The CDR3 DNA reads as TGTGCCAGTAGTATGTGGACAGGGGGGATTAATCAGCCCCAGCATTTT.

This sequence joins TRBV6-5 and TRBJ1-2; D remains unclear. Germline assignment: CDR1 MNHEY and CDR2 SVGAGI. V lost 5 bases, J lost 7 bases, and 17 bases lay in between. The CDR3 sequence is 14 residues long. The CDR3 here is CASSPARVRAGYTF. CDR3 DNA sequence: TGTGCCAGCAGTCCCGCAAGGGTTCGGGCTGGCTACACCTTC.

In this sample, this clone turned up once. CDR3 sequence reads: CASLGANVLTF. The CDR3 DNA sequence: TGTGCCAGCCTTGGGGCCAACGTCCTGACTTTC. The gene calls are TRBV5-5 and TRBJ2-6; D ambiguous. The CDR3 is made up of 11 amino acids. V shed 7 bases and J shed 3 bases, with 2 bases lying between them. Germline V gene sequence: CDR1 SGHKS, CDR2 YYEKEE (reference sequence).

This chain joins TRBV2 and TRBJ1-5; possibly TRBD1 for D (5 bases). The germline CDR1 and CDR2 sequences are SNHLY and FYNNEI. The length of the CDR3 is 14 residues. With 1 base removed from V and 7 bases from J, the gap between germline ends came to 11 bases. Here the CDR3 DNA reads TGTGCCAGCAGTGAAGTTCAGGGAGGGCAGCCCCAGCATTTT. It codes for CASSEVQGGQPQHF.

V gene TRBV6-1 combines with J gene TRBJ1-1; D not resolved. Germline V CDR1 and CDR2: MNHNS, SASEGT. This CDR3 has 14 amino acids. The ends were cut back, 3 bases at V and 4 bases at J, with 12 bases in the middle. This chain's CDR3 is CASSDIAGSTEAFF. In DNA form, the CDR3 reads TGTGCCAGCAGTGATATAGCCGGATCCACTGAAGCTTTCTTT.

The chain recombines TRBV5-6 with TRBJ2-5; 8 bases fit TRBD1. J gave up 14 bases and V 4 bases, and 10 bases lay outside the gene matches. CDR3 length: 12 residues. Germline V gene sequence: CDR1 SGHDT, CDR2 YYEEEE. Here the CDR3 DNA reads TGTGCCAGCAGCACCCGGGACAGGTCTTTATACTTC. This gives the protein CASSTRDRSLYF. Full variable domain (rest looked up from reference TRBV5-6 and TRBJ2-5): DAGVTQSPTHLIKTRGQQVTLRCSPKSGHDTVSWYQQALGQGPQFIFQYYEEEERQRGNFPDRFSGHQFPNYSSELNVNALLLGDSALYLCASSTRDRSLYFGPGTRLLVL.

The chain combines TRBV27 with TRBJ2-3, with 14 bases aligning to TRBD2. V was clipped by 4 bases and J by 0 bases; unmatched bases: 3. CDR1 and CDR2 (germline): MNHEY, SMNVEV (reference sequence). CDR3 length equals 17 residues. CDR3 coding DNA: TGTGCCAGCAGTTCCCGACTAGCGGGGGGGAGCACAGATACGCAGTATTTT. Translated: CASSSRLAGGSTDTQYF.

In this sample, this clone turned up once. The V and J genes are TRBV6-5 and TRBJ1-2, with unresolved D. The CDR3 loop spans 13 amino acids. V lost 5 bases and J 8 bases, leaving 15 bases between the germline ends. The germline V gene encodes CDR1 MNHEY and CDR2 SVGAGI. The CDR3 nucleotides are TGTGCCAGCAGTAGCCCGGGATTTAGGGGCTACACCTTC. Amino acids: CASSSPGFRGYTF.

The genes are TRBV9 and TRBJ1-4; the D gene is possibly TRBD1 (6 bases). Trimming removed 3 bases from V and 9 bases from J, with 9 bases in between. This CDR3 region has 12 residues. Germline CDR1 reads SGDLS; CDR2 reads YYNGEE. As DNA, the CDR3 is TGTGCCAGCAGCGATACAGGGAAAAAACTGTTTTTT. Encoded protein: CASSDTGKKLFF. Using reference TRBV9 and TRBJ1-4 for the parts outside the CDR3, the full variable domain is DSGVTQTPKHLITATGQRVTLRCSPRSGDLSVYWYQQSLDQGLQFLIQYYNGEERAKGNILERFSAQQFPDLHSELNLSSLELGDSALYFCASSDTGKKLFFGSGTQLSVL.